This entry concerns a single T cell receptor (beta chain). Trimming pared 3 bases from V and 7 bases from J, leaving 16 bases between. Germline-derived CDR1 and CDR2 are KGHSH and LQKENI. CDR3 length: 15 amino acids. Original data processing: How many nucleated cells were present was estimated from reference gene primer amplification. Here immunoSEQ multiplex PCR was the method, and the copy in TCRdb shows in-frame clones only, minus some. V, J and clone size are those of that table, while D and trimming were read from the DNA. The repertoire includes fewer than 300,000 clones, 85% of them detected once, and about 5.1% sits in the top ten. This entry is derived from a study of blood T cell repertoires in COVID-19. In the study overall: COVID-19 samples from acute and convalescent phases originated in the United States, Italy and Spain. PBMCs, B-cell-depleted T cells, or T cells were the source of the cDNA or gDNA that made up the material.

The TCR was taken from a man aged 45-65 years with active or convalescent COVID-19. The sample consisted of peripheral blood. The chain joins TRBV18 to TRBJ1-5; possible D gene TRBD1, 5 bases. In DNA, the CDR3 is TGTGCCAGCTCACCTGAGGCGGGGCGGAGGCAGCCCCAGCATTTT. Protein: CASSPEAGRRQPQHF.